This T cell receptor (beta chain) emerged from a study of response to subunit inactivated influenza vaccine. Study-wide results and limits: That few new T cells are recruited by each seasonal influenza vaccination was the authors' suggestion.

This CDR3 comprises 13 residues. V was cut by 7 bases and J by 0 bases, with 7 bases left in between. Per germline, CDR1 SGHVS and CDR2 FQNEAQ. This clonotype was seen at least ten times. Its antigen is as yet unknown. TCRdb ran MiXCR on the RT-PCR reads and lists one entry per CDR3 protein. Among about 480,000 distinct CDR3 sequences listed, approximately 10% were seen once. The clonotype comes from a man aged 45 to 65 who received an inactivated influenza vaccine. The chain is built from TRBV7-8 and TRBJ1-3; D is ambiguous. The starting material was PBMCs from blood, obtained more than 35 days after vaccination. The CDR3 is CASTQLSGNTIYF. The CDR3 nucleotides read TGTGCCAGCACCCAGCTCTCTGGAAACACCATATATTTT.